This is a list of T cell receptor beta chains from one sample in a study of response to subunit inactivated influenza vaccine. In TCRdb, the RT-PCR reads were re-called with MiXCR into one record per CDR3 protein. The sample yields 550,000 to 800,000 distinct CDR3 sequences, around 14% seen once. The specimen comprised PBMCs from blood, sampled approximately 12 days after vaccination. Source of these receptors: a man between 50 and 59 years old who received an inactivated influenza vaccine. CDR3s include the opening cysteine and the closing phenylalanine or tryptophan. D genes are given only for firm matches. Clone size, where shown, is once, few, many, or a class for clones that have expanded.

few,TRBJ2-1,NA,TRBV2,TGTGCCAGCAGGCTCAGGCCAGTCCTTAATGAGCAGTTCTTC,CASRLRPVLNEQFF
few,TRBJ1-1,NA,TRBV7-9,TGTGCCAGCAGCTCAGAGACCGGGAACGCTGAAGCTTTCTTT,CASSSETGNAEAFF
NA,TRBJ2-5,TRBD2,TRBV9,TGTGCCAGCAGCGGACTAGCGGGGGGGCAAGAGACCCAGTACTTC,CASSGLAGGQETQYF
NA,TRBJ2-7,TRBD2,TRBV7-8,TGTGCCAGCAGCTTAGAAGTCGGGAGGCTTACTTACGAGCAGTACTTC,CASSLEVGRLTYEQYF
few,TRBJ2-3,NA,TRBV27,TGTGCCAGCGGTCGGGGCTACCAGTATTTT,CASGRGYQYF
few,TRBJ1-4,NA,TRBV18,TGTGCCAGCTCACCACCGTCGCTAAGTAATGAAAAACTGTTTTTT,CASSPPSLSNEKLFF
NA,TRBJ2-2,NA,TRBV12-3/TRBV12-4,TGTGCCAGTGCGGGGGCCCGGGACGGGGAGCTGTTTTTT,CASAGARDGELFF
NA,TRBJ1-6,TRBD1,TRBV20-1,TGCAGTGCTACCCAGGACAGGGGAGGTTCACCCCTCCACTTT,CSATQDRGGSPLHF
NA,TRBJ2-3,NA,TRBV5-1,TGCGCCAGCAGCTTGGTGGCTAGCCGACGCACAGATACGCAGTATTTT,CASSLVASRRTDTQYF
NA,TRBJ2-6,NA,TRBV12-3/TRBV12-4,TGTGCCAGCAGTTTAAGGCCTTGGGCCTCCGGGGCCAACGTCCTGACTTTC,CASSLRPWASGANVLTF
NA,TRBJ2-1,NA,TRBV11-2,TGTGCCAGCAGCTTAGATGGCGACAGGCCTTACAATGAGCAGTTCTTC,CASSLDGDRPYNEQFF
few,TRBJ1-4,NA,TRBV6-1,TGTGCCAGCAGTGAAGCGGTTAGGGAAAAACTGTTTTTT,CASSEAVREKLFF
few,TRBJ2-2,NA,TRBV5-1,TGCGCCAGCAGCTTGCTACAGAACACCGGGGAGCTGTTTTTT,CASSLLQNTGELFF
NA,TRBJ2-7,NA,TRBV7-2,TGTGCCAGCAGCCCCTCCCTGCTAGCGCCGCTCTACGAGCAGTACTTC,CASSPSLLAPLYEQYF
NA,TRBJ1-2,NA,TRBV6-5,TGTGCCAGCAGTTACGGTCACGCAGGGGGCTACACCTTC,CASSYGHAGGYTF
once,TRBJ2-1,NA,TRBV7-8,TGTGCCAGCAGATGGCTACGGGGCTCCTACAATGAGCAGTTCTTC,CASRWLRGSYNEQFF
NA,TRBJ1-3,NA,TRBV5-1,TGCGCCAGCAGCTTGTCTGCGGGCTCTGGAAACACCATATATTTT,CASSLSAGSGNTIYF
many,TRBJ1-1,NA,TRBV27,TGTGCCAGCAGCCCCGGGACTCCGAACACTGAAGCTTTCTTT,CASSPGTPNTEAFF